The 29 T cell receptor beta chains reported below all come from one sample, sequenced in a study of T cell changes during pregnancy in multiple sclerosis. The data were produced by immunoSEQ multiplex PCR, yet TCRdb's version contains in-frame clones alone and is incomplete. The data hold 50,000 or so clones, with about 93% observed a single time. Source: CD4+ T cells from peripheral blood mononuclear cells, taken in the second trimester of pregnancy. The receptors here all came from a female donor with multiple sclerosis, enrolled in a pregnancy study.

The V gene is TRBV7-9, the J gene TRBJ2-3; D ambiguous. V was shortened by 5 bases and J by 6 bases, with 6 bases between the two germline ends. Germline-derived CDR1 and CDR2 are SEHNR and FQNEAQ (reference sequence). The CDR3 runs to 11 residues. The CDR3 spells CASSPQDTQYF. DNA of the CDR3: TGTGCCAGCAGCCCTCAGGATACGCAGTATTTT.

The gene calls are TRBV11-3 and TRBJ2-1; the match to TRBD1 covers 8 bases. After removal of 5 bases from V and 6 bases from J, the junction contained 6 bases not matched to a gene. This CDR3 has 14 residues. In germline, CDR1 is SGHNT, CDR2 YENEEA. This CDR3 reads CASSLTDRVNEQFF. CDR3 DNA sequence: TGTGCCAGCAGCCTTACGGACAGGGTCAATGAGCAGTTCTTC. Filled out from reference TRBV11-3 and TRBJ2-1, the complete variable domain reads EAGVVQSPRYKIIEKKQPVAFWCNPISGHNTLYWYLQNLGQGPELLIRYENEEAVDDSQLPKDRFSAERLKGVDSTLKIQPAELGDSAVYLCASSLTDRVNEQFFGPGTRLTVL.

This sequence joins TRBV23-1 and TRBJ2-7, with a tentative D call TRBD1 (5 bases). TRBV23-1 is assigned to the ORF class and has an uncertain function. Trimming removed 3 bases from V and 3 bases from J, with 12 bases in between. This CDR3 is 14 amino acids long. The CDR3 loop is CASSHPRGSYEQYF. The CDR3 DNA follows: TGCGCCAGCAGTCACCCAAGGGGCAGCTACGAGCAGTACTTC.

The chain joins TRBV9 to TRBJ1-1; TRBD1 is a possible D gene (6 bases). Trimming shortened V by 0 bases and J by 0 bases, and 9 bases separated the two germline ends. This CDR3 contains 15 residues. Germline V gives CDR1 SGDLS, CDR2 YYNGEE. DNA for the CDR3: TGTGCCAGCAGCGTAGGGTCAGGGGTGAACACTGAAGCTTTCTTT. This gives the protein CASSVGSGVNTEAFF.

V is TRBV28 and J is TRBJ1-1; D remains ambiguous. CDR1 and CDR2 from the germline V gene are MDHEN and SYDVKM. The V and J ends lost 8 bases and 0 bases respectively, with 10 bases between them. The CDR3 extends over 13 amino acids. CDR3 loop: CASHNSVNTEAFF. DNA of the CDR3: TGTGCCAGCCATAACAGTGTGAACACTGAAGCTTTCTTT. Drawing the rest from reference TRBV28 and TRBJ1-1, the complete variable domain is DVKVTQSSRYLVKRTGEKVFLECVQDMDHENMFWYRQDPGLGLRLIYFSYDVKMKEKGDIPEGYSVSREKKERFSLILESASTNQTSMYLCASHNSVNTEAFFGQGTRLTVV.

This chain uses TRBV29-1 with TRBJ2-3; the match to TRBD2 covers 12 bases. Germline V gene data show CDR1 as SQVTM and CDR2 as ANQGSEA. The length of the CDR3 is 15 residues. The ends lost 4 bases at V and 4 bases at J; junction bases unmatched: 6. The CDR3 here is CSVGMTSGGADTQYF. CDR3 DNA: TGCAGCGTTGGGATGACTAGCGGGGGTGCAGATACGCAGTATTTT.

V and J are TRBV29-1 and TRBJ2-7; 11 bases match TRBD1. V shed 6 bases, J shed 3 bases, and the junction held 10 bases outside the gene matches. The CDR3 contains 15 residues. CDR1 is SQVTM and CDR2 is ANQGSEA in the germline V gene. This chain's CDR3 is CSVKPGDRGDYEQYF. CDR3 sequence (DNA): TGCAGCGTCAAACCGGGGGACAGGGGGGACTACGAGCAGTACTTC.

The CDR3, as DNA: TGCAGCGCAACCCGGGCGGGGGGCTCAGGAGGTGAGCAGTTCTTC. Translated, it gives CSATRAGGSGGEQFF. This chain uses TRBV29-1 with TRBJ2-1; TRBD2 matches 8 bases. Germline trimming cut 7 bases from V and 9 bases from J; bases unmatched to any gene: 17. Germline CDR1 reads SQVTM; CDR2 reads ANQGSEA. The CDR3 sequence is 15 residues long.

The chain carries TRBV4-1 and TRBJ1-2, with a tentative D call TRBD1 (6 bases). CDR1 is MGHRA and CDR2 is YSYEKL in the germline V gene. Trimming cost V 1 base and J 7 bases, with 10 bases left between them. The CDR3 contains 13 residues. CDR3 in DNA: TGCGCCAGCAGCCAAGCCCAAGGGGGTGGCTACACCTTC. Translation: CASSQAQGGGYTF.

The rearrangement uses TRBV15 and TRBJ2-7; D perhaps matches TRBD2 (5 bases). Germline CDR1 LNHNV, CDR2 YYDKDF (reference sequence). V shed 2 bases and J shed 7 bases, with 18 bases lying between them. The CDR3 runs to 15 residues. The CDR3 DNA is TGTGCCACCAGCAGATTAAAAGGATGGGGAGTAGAGCAGTACTTC. As protein: CATSRLKGWGVEQYF. The full variable domain, completed using reference TRBV15 and TRBJ2-7, is DAMVIQNPRYQVTQFGKPVTLSCSQTLNHNVMYWYQQKSSQAPKLLFHYYDKDFNNEADTPDNFQSRRPNTSFCFLDIRSPGLGDTAMYLCATSRLKGWGVEQYFGPGTRLTVT.

V usage is TRBV19 and J usage is TRBJ2-2; D possibly corresponds to TRBD2 (5 bases). The V gene lost 8 bases and the J gene lost 0 bases, with 10 bases spanning the gap. The germline gives CDR1 LNHDA, CDR2 SQIVND (reference sequence). The CDR3 runs 14 residues. The CDR3 nucleotides read TGTGCCAGTCAACTGACTACGAACACCGGGGAGCTGTTTTTT. Translated: CASQLTTNTGELFF.

The chain links TRBV11-2 to TRBJ2-1, with 7 bases lining up with TRBD1. The CDR3 covers 13 residues. Losses at the gene ends were 5 bases for V and 10 bases for J; bases not matched to a gene: 8. The germline V gene encodes CDR1 SGHAT and CDR2 FQNNGV. The CDR3 region is CASSQGDAPEQFF. As DNA, the CDR3 is TGTGCCAGCAGCCAGGGGGATGCTCCAGAGCAGTTCTTC.

The chain employs TRBV4-1 and TRBJ2-7, with D tentatively TRBD2 (6 bases). V was cut by 1 base and J by 0 bases, with 16 bases left in between. The CDR3 runs to 17 residues. Per germline, CDR1 MGHRA and CDR2 YSYEKL. The CDR3 region is CASSQGQLAGNSYEQYF. In nucleotides, the CDR3 is TGCGCCAGCAGCCAAGGTCAGCTGGCGGGGAACTCCTACGAGCAGTACTTC.

The chain links TRBV28 to TRBJ1-2; 9 positions agree with TRBD1. J gave up 8 bases and V 4 bases, and 11 bases lay outside the gene matches. This CDR3 is 15 amino acids long. Germline-derived CDR1 and CDR2 are MDHEN and SYDVKM. CDR3 amino acids: CASSYGTGLSGGYTF. The CDR3 coding sequence is TGTGCCAGCAGTTATGGGACAGGGCTATCGGGGGGCTACACCTTC.

V and J are TRBV6-1 and TRBJ1-5; perhaps TRBD1 as D (6 bases). This CDR3 comprises 15 residues. The germline V gene encodes CDR1 MNHNS and CDR2 SASEGT. Trimming left V 5 bases short and J 2 bases short, with 13 bases between. The chain's CDR3 is CASSPKGGGNQPQHF. CDR3 sequence (DNA): TGTGCCAGCAGTCCTAAAGGGGGGGGCAATCAGCCCCAGCATTTT.

The CDR3 DNA follows: TGTGCCAGCAGCCCCACCGGGGGTCCAGATACGCAGTATTTT. Protein product: CASSPTGGPDTQYF. The V and J genes are TRBV5-5 and TRBJ2-3, with a possible D match to TRBD2 (6 bases). V was clipped by 4 bases and J by 4 bases, with 13 bases between them. Germline V lookup: CDR1 SGHKS, CDR2 YYEKEE (reference sequence). The length of the CDR3 is 14 residues.

V usage is TRBV19 and J usage is TRBJ2-1, with D hard to call. Germline V gene lookup returns CDR1 LNHDA and CDR2 SQIVND (reference sequence). The CDR3 covers 13 residues. V was trimmed by 7 bases and J by 6 bases, leaving 13 bases between them. The CDR3 coding sequence is TGTGCCAGTAAGCTGTCGCTGTCCAATGAGCAGTTCTTC. It is translated as CASKLSLSNEQFF.

The chain recombines TRBV19 with TRBJ2-1, with TRBD2 matching over 8 bases. The germline CDR1 and CDR2 sequences are LNHDA and SQIVND (reference sequence). This CDR3 contains 16 residues. J lost 3 bases, V lost 6 bases, and 10 bases had no gene match. The CDR3 here is CASSRSGMGIYNEQFF. DNA for the CDR3: TGTGCCAGTAGCCGTAGCGGGATGGGTATCTACAATGAGCAGTTCTTC.

This clone showed up just once. The chain combines TRBV14 with TRBJ2-5; no clear D gene. Looked up from germline, CDR1 is SGHDN and CDR2 is FVKESK. The V and J ends lost 3 bases and 4 bases respectively, with 6 bases between them. CDR3 length: 12 residues. CDR3 sequence reads: CASSQTLETQYF. The CDR3 coding sequence is TGTGCCAGCAGCCAGACACTAGAGACCCAGTACTTC.

The J gene is TRBJ1-2, the V gene TRBV18; 7 bases fit TRBD1. Germline CDR1 reads KGHSH; CDR2 reads LQKENI. The CDR3 has 14 amino acids. Losses at the gene ends were 2 bases for V and 4 bases for J; bases not matched to a gene: 4. This chain's CDR3 is CASSPTGESYGYTF. The CDR3 nucleotides are TGTGCCAGCTCACCAACAGGGGAATCCTATGGCTACACCTTC.

The sample holds one count of this clone. V usage is TRBV5-6 and J usage is TRBJ2-5; 8 nucleotides align to TRBD1. V lost 5 bases and J lost 5; bases outside the gene matches: 11. CDR1 is SGHDT and CDR2 is YYEEEE in the germline V gene. The CDR3 is made up of 15 amino acids. CDR3 residues: CASSRRTGTGETQYF. The DNA of the CDR3 is TGTGCCAGCAGTCGTCGGACAGGGACGGGGGAGACCCAGTACTTC.

This rearrangement joins TRBV7-3 to TRBJ1-1; D not certain. Germline-derived CDR1 and CDR2 are SGHTA and FQGTGA. This CDR3 region has 14 residues. Trimming removed 2 bases at V and 5 bases at J, with 12 bases between. The CDR3 sequence is CASSLYGGGTEAFF. The CDR3 DNA is TGTGCCAGCAGCTTATATGGAGGAGGAACTGAAGCTTTCTTT.

V usage is TRBV9 and J usage is TRBJ1-5; D is undetermined. The ends were cut back, 3 bases at V and 0 bases at J, with 10 bases in the middle. Germline lookup yields CDR1 SGDLS and CDR2 YYNGEE. This CDR3 is 15 amino acids long. CDR3 sequence: CASSGGDSSNQPQHF. CDR3 nucleotide sequence: TGTGCCAGCAGCGGGGGAGACTCTAGCAATCAGCCCCAGCATTTT.

The V and J genes are TRBV19 and TRBJ2-1; 10 bases match TRBD1. CDR3 length equals 14 residues. Germline V gene sequence: CDR1 LNHDA, CDR2 SQIVND (reference sequence). The V and J ends lost 10 bases and 8 bases, in that order; junction bases with no gene match: 11. The CDR3 sequence: CATTTGQGIHEQFF. CDR3 bases: TGTGCCACAACTACGGGACAGGGGATCCATGAGCAGTTCTTC.

V is TRBV6-5 and J is TRBJ1-5; TRBD1 agrees at 9 bases. CDR1 is MNHEY and CDR2 is SVGAGI in the germline V gene. The CDR3 has 14 residues. The J segment lost 6 bases and the V segment lost 6 bases, leaving 6 bases of the junction unmatched. The CDR3 DNA sequence: TGTGCCAGCAGGGGACAGGGTAAGGGTCAGCCCCAGCATTTT. This translates into CASRGQGKGQPQHF.

This clone was observed a few times. The chain employs TRBV5-4 and TRBJ1-6; D ambiguous. The CDR3 contains 13 residues. CDR1 is SGHNT and CDR2 is YYREEE in the germline V gene (reference sequence). With 1 base removed from V and 8 bases from J, the gap between germline ends came to 7 bases. CDR3 in amino acids: CASSLRVDSPLHF. DNA of the CDR3: TGTGCCAGCAGCTTGCGTGTAGATTCACCCCTCCACTTT. The full variable domain, rest sourced from reference TRBV5-4 and TRBJ1-6, is ETGVTQSPTHLIKTRGQQVTLRCSSQSGHNTVSWYQQALGQGPQFIFQYYREEENGRGNFPPRFSGLQFPNYSSELNVNALELDDSALYLCASSLRVDSPLHFGNGTRLTVT.

This chain uses TRBV7-2 with TRBJ1-1; D is possibly TRBD1 (6 bases). Trimming shortened V by 0 bases and J by 0 bases, and 17 bases separated the two germline ends. From germline, CDR1 is SGHTA and CDR2 FQGNSA. The CDR3 covers 18 residues. CDR3 in DNA: TGTGCCAGCAGCTTAGCCCTCGACAGGCGGCTCCTGAACACTGAAGCTTTCTTT. This encodes CASSLALDRRLLNTEAFF.

The rearrangement links TRBV4-1 to TRBJ1-3; 8 positions match TRBD1. Germline values: CDR1 MGHRA, CDR2 YSYEKL. This CDR3 is 15 amino acids long. The V segment lost 3 bases and the J segment 3 bases; nucleotides outside the gene matches: 4. The CDR3 DNA sequence: TGCGCCAGCAGCCACCGACAGGGGAGTGGAAACACCATATATTTT. This sequence encodes CASSHRQGSGNTIYF.

This chain links TRBV18 with TRBJ2-1; possible D gene TRBD2, 6 bases. From germline, CDR1 is KGHSH and CDR2 LQKENI. The V gene lost 3 bases and the J gene lost 4 bases, with 16 bases spanning the gap. This CDR3 spans 16 amino acids. In DNA form, the CDR3 reads TGTGCCAGCTCACCTGGAGGGCTGGTAGGATACAATGAGCAGTTCTTC. Translation gives CASSPGGLVGYNEQFF. The complete variable domain, with remaining parts taken from reference TRBV18 and TRBJ2-1, reads NAGVMQNPRHLVRRRGQEARLRCSPMKGHSHVYWYRQLPEEGLKFMVYLQKENIIDESGMPKERFSAEFPKEGPSILRIQQVVRGDSAAYFCASSPGGLVGYNEQFFGPGTRLTVL.